Here is one T cell receptor (beta chain) with its context. The junction differs from germline at one of its ends, possibly a read error. Three rounds of nested PCR, following a modified ARM-PCR protocol, produced the TCRbeta library. TCRdb used MiXCR to reprocess the multiplex PCR reads, holding one entry per CDR3 protein. This sample has 220,000 or so distinct CDR3 sequences; around 70% occur once, and the top ten carry almost 25%. This sample was included in a study of tumor and adjacent non-tumor tissue in lung cancer. The CDR3 consists of 19 residues. Germline V gene data show CDR1 as LGHNA and CDR2 as YNFKEQ. RNA was extracted from bulk tissue without any cell sorting.

Specimen: lung tumor tissue. The chain recombines TRBV4-2 with TRBJ2-6; 10 bases are a match to TRBD1. This sequence originates from a man aged 55 to 69 with non-small cell lung cancer. CDR3 nucleotides: TGTGCCGGCAGCCAAGGTTTCGGGACAGGGGCCTCTGGGGCCAACGTCCTGACTTTC. Its translation is CAGSQGFGTGASGANVLTF.